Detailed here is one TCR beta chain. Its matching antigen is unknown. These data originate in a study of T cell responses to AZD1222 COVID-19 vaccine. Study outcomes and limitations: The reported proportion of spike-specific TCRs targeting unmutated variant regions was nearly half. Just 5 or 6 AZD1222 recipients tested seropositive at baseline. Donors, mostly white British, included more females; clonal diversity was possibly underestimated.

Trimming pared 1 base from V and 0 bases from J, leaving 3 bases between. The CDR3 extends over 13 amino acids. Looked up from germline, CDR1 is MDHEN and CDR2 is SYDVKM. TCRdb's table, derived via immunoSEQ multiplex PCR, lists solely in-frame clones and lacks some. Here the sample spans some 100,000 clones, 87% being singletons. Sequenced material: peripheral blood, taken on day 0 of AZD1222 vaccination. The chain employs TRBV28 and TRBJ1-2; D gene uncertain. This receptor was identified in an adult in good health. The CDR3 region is CASSLSPNYGYTF. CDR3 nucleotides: TGTGCCAGCAGTTTATCCCCTAACTATGGCTACACCTTC.